The 8 T cell receptor beta chains given below trace back to one sample, sequenced in a study of blood T cells in healthy people across ages. Then a second PCR, running about 6 to 12 cycles, was carried out with a sample-barcoded 5' primer and a J-beta primer mix. TCRdb re-called the 5' RACE reads with MiXCR, one entry per CDR3 protein. Here the sample spans 1.5 million to 2 million distinct CDR3 sequences, over 25% being singletons. What was sequenced was blood. The source of these receptors is a young woman in good health.

This clonotype was seen a handful of times. The J gene is TRBJ2-3, the V gene TRBV9, with TRBD1 identical over 9 bases. This CDR3 region has 15 residues. Trimming took 2 bases from V and 1 from J; bases not matched to a gene: 2. In germline, CDR1 is SGDLS, CDR2 YYNGEE. CDR3 in amino acids: CASSVGQGRTDTQYF. DNA for the CDR3: TGTGCCAGCAGCGTGGGACAGGGCCGCACAGATACGCAGTATTTT.

In this sample, this clonotype turned up a few times. The chain carries TRBV20-1 and TRBJ1-5; D unclear. This CDR3 has 14 amino acids. The V gene's germline CDR1 is DFQATT and CDR2 SNEGSKA (reference sequence). The V end lost 3 bases, the J end lost 4 bases, and 13 bases lay between the germline ends. CDR3 amino acids: CSASGSAGNQPQHF. The CDR3 bases are TGCAGTGCTAGTGGCTCAGCGGGTAATCAGCCCCAGCATTTT.

This clonotype was seen only a few times. The J gene is TRBJ1-4, the V gene TRBV4-2; no definite D call. The CDR3 length is 15 residues. Trimming stripped 0 bases from V and 7 bases from J, with 12 bases between. CDR1 and CDR2 from the germline V gene are LGHNA and YNFKEQ. This chain's CDR3 is CASSQEAVAGEKLFF. The CDR3 DNA follows: TGTGCCAGCAGCCAAGAAGCCGTCGCCGGTGAAAAACTGTTTTTT.

This clonotype came up a few times. The chain recombines TRBV2 with TRBJ2-1; 9 nucleotides line up with TRBD2. V lost 1 base to trimming and J lost 3 bases; unmatched junction nucleotides: 7. Germline CDR1 is SNHLY and CDR2 is FYNNEI. The CDR3 has 17 residues. CDR3 amino acids: CASSEGQRLAVYNEQFF. As DNA, the CDR3 is TGTGCCAGCAGTGAAGGGCAGAGACTAGCGGTCTACAATGAGCAGTTCTTC.

At least ten counts were recorded for this clonotype. The chain couples TRBV5-1 to TRBJ2-7, with 8 bases fitting TRBD2. After removal of 8 bases from V and 0 bases from J, the junction contained 7 bases not matched to a gene. CDR1 is SGHRS, CDR2 YFSETQ, per germline. The CDR3 length is 14 residues. CDR3 nucleotide sequence: TGCGCCAGTAACAAACTAGCGGACTCCTACGAGCAGTACTTC. This sequence encodes CASNKLADSYEQYF.

This clonotype came up many times. This chain links TRBV20-1 with TRBJ1-6, with a possible D match to TRBD1 (6 bases). The V and J ends lost 3 bases and 8 bases respectively, with 17 bases between them. The CDR3 extends over 15 amino acids. Looked up from germline, CDR1 is DFQATT and CDR2 is SNEGSKA (reference sequence). CDR3 region: CSASPKQGRYSPLHF. CDR3 sequence (DNA): TGCAGTGCTAGTCCCAAACAGGGTCGGTATTCACCCCTCCACTTT.

Comments on this clonotype: A junction boundary mismatches the germline segment, possibly from a read error. The chain is built from TRBV12-3 or TRBV12-4 and TRBJ1-4; D is undetermined. This CDR3 has 13 amino acids. CDR3 nucleotide sequence: TGTGCCAGCAGTTACTTTGGTAATGAAAAACGGTTTTTT. Translating gives CASSYFGNEKRFF.

The chain couples TRBV12-3 or TRBV12-4 to TRBJ1-4; tentative D call: TRBD1 (6 bases). The CDR3 extends over 13 amino acids. V lost 7 bases to trimming and J lost 7 bases, with 13 bases between them. CDR3 amino acids: CASINRVGEKLFF. In DNA, the CDR3 is TGTGCCAGCATAAACAGGGTTGGTGAAAAACTGTTTTTT.